A selection of T cell receptor beta chains follows, all from one sample in a study of blood T cell repertoires in COVID-19. Clones were read by immunoSEQ multiplex PCR, and TCRdb kept only the in-frame ones, dropping some. The table lists over 150,000 clones, 83% of them singletons. The sequenced material came from peripheral blood. These receptors all come from a woman older than 75 with acute or convalescent COVID-19. Each CDR3 is given with its conserved first and last residue. The order of the fields is J gene, V gene, D gene, clone size, CDR3 DNA, CDR3 protein. The D gene is left open where the match is weak. The size entry is marked missing in some rows and otherwise reads once, few, many or a size class.

J: TRBJ1-2
V: TRBV19
D: TRBD1
size: NA
DNA: TGTGCCAGTAGTCCGGGACAGGGTTTACGTGGCTACACCTTC
CDR3: CASSPGQGLRGYTF

J: TRBJ1-3
V: TRBV6-5
D: TRBD1
size: NA
DNA: TGTGCCAGCACCCCGGGACAGGCTGATGGAAACACCATATATTTT
CDR3: CASTPGQADGNTIYF

J: TRBJ1-3
V: TRBV5-1
D: TRBD1
size: NA
DNA: TGCGCCAGCAGCGATCGGACAGGGTCTGGAAACACCATATATTTT
CDR3: CASSDRTGSGNTIYF

J: TRBJ2-1
V: TRBV6-2/TRBV6-3
D: NA
size: NA
DNA: TGTGCCAGCAGTTACATCGGAGCCTCCTACAATGAGCAGTTCTTC
CDR3: CASSYIGASYNEQFF

J: TRBJ2-3
V: TRBV19
D: TRBD1
size: NA
DNA: TGTGCCAGTAGTAGGGGACAGGACCCTACTAGCACAGATACGCAGTATTTT
CDR3: CASSRGQDPTSTDTQYF

J: TRBJ1-5
V: TRBV19
D: TRBD1
size: NA
DNA: TGTGCCAGTATAGGAGGACAGGGTTATAGCAATCAGCCCCAGCATTTT
CDR3: CASIGGQGYSNQPQHF

J: TRBJ1-2
V: TRBV4-3
D: TRBD1
size: NA
DNA: TGCGCCAGCAGCCAGGAAACAGGGGTCTATGGCTACACCTTC
CDR3: CASSQETGVYGYTF

J: TRBJ2-7
V: TRBV4-3
D: NA
size: NA
DNA: TGCGCCAGCAGCCAAGATTATACATTGAGGGCTGGACGTGGGAGGGAGCAGTACTTC
CDR3: CASSQDYTLRAGRGREQYF

J: TRBJ2-5
V: TRBV7-8
D: NA
size: NA
DNA: TGTGCCAGCAGCTTACAGACATTTGAGACCCAGTACTTC
CDR3: CASSLQTFETQYF

J: TRBJ2-5
V: TRBV11-2
D: NA
size: NA
DNA: TGTGCCAGCAGCTTCATCGGGGTGGAAAAGACCCAGTACTTC
CDR3: CASSFIGVEKTQYF

J: TRBJ2-2
V: TRBV6-6
D: TRBD1
size: many
DNA: TGTGCCAGCAGTCCCCTCGCAGGGGGAAAGACGAACACCGGGGAGCTGTTTTTT
CDR3: CASSPLAGGKTNTGELFF

J: TRBJ1-2
V: TRBV28
D: NA
size: NA
DNA: TGTGCCAGCAGTCCGAACGGGATTTCGAACTATGGCTACACCTTC
CDR3: CASSPNGISNYGYTF

J: TRBJ1-1
V: TRBV2
D: NA
size: NA
DNA: TGTGCCAGCAGTGAATTGAGGGCGGGTGAAGCTTTCTTT
CDR3: CASSELRAGEAFF

J: TRBJ2-7
V: TRBV7-2
D: NA
size: NA
DNA: TGTGCCAGCAGACGCGACAGCTACGAGCAGTACTTC
CDR3: CASRRDSYEQYF

J: TRBJ2-3
V: TRBV7-2
D: NA
size: many
DNA: TGTGCCAGCAGCTCAGCGGCTAGCACAGATACGCAGTATTTT
CDR3: CASSSAASTDTQYF

J: TRBJ1-4
V: TRBV19
D: NA
size: NA
DNA: TGTGCCAGTAGTATAGTAGGAGGGGCGTACTTTTTT
CDR3: CASSIVGGAYFF

J: TRBJ1-2
V: TRBV27
D: NA
size: NA
DNA: TGTGCCACAACTGCGGGGGGCGGGAGCTATGGCTACACCTTC
CDR3: CATTAGGGSYGYTF

J: TRBJ2-5
V: TRBV11-3
D: NA
size: NA
DNA: TGTGCCAGCAGCCGACAGTTTCAAGAGACCCAGTACTTC
CDR3: CASSRQFQETQYF

J: TRBJ1-2
V: TRBV5-4
D: NA
size: once
DNA: TGTGCCAGCAGCTTGGCCTCGCGGGGGGGCTATGGCTACACCTTC
CDR3: CASSLASRGGYGYTF

J: TRBJ2-1
V: TRBV6-4
D: TRBD2
size: NA
DNA: TGTGCCAGCAGTGACTCGGAGACTAGCGGGATTAGGGGCGGGCAGTTCTTC
CDR3: CASSDSETSGIRGGQFF

J: TRBJ1-1
V: TRBV14
D: NA
size: NA
DNA: TGTGCCAGCAGCCCAAATCGGGGGGGCACTGAAGCTTTCTTT
CDR3: CASSPNRGGTEAFF

J: TRBJ2-7
V: TRBV4-2
D: NA
size: NA
DNA: TGTGCCAGCAGACAAGAAGCTAGTCCGGCCAGCTCCTACGAGCAGTACTTC
CDR3: CASRQEASPASSYEQYF

J: TRBJ2-3
V: TRBV9
D: TRBD1
size: NA
DNA: TGTGCCAGCAATAGAGGGGGACAGCCCACAGATACGCAGTATTTT
CDR3: CASNRGGQPTDTQYF

J: TRBJ1-2
V: TRBV4-3
D: NA
size: NA
DNA: TGCGCCAGCAGCCAAGAAGTAGATTCCTACTATGGCTACACCTTC
CDR3: CASSQEVDSYYGYTF

J: TRBJ1-2
V: TRBV29-1
D: TRBD1
size: NA
DNA: TGCAGCGCTCAGGGGGACTCGGGGGGCTACACCTTC
CDR3: CSAQGDSGGYTF

J: TRBJ2-3
V: TRBV3-1/TRBV3-2
D: TRBD1
size: NA
DNA: TGTGCCAGCAGCCCCCAGGGGGCTAGCACAGATACGCAGTATTTT
CDR3: CASSPQGASTDTQYF

J: TRBJ1-2
V: TRBV7-8
D: TRBD1
size: NA
DNA: TGTGCCAGCAGCTTAGCCGGGACAGAGCTTAACTATGGCTACACCTTC
CDR3: CASSLAGTELNYGYTF